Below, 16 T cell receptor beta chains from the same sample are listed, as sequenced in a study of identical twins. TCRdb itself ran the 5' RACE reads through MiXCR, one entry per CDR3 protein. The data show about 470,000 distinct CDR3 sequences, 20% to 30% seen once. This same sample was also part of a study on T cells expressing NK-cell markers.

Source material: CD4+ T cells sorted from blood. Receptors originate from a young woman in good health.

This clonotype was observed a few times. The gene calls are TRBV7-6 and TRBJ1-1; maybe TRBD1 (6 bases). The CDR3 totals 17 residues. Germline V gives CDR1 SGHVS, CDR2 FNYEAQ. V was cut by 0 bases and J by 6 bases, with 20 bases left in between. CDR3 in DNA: TGTGCCAGCAGCTTAGCATTGTGGCGGCAGGGGTTTTCTGAAGCTTTCTTT. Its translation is CASSLALWRQGFSEAFF.

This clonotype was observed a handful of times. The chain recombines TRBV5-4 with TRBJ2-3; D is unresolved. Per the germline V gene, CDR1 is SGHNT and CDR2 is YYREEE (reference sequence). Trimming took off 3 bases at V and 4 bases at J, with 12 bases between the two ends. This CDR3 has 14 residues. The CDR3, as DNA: TGTGCCAGCAGCTCCAAGGAAGGGTCAGATACGCAGTATTTT. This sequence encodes CASSSKEGSDTQYF.

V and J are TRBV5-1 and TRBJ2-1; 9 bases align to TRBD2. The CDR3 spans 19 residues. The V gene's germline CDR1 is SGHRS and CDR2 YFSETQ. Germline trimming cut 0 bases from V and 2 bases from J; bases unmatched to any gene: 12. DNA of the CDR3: TGCGCCAGCAGCTTGGGAGGCAGCGGGGGGCCGACGACCTACAATGAGCAGTTCTTC. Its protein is CASSLGGSGGPTTYNEQFF.

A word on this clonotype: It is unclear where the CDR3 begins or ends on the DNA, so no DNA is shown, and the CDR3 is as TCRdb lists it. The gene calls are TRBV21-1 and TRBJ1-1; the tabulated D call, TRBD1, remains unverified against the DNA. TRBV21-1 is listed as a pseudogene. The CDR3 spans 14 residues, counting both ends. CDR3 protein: CASRESHWGQGAFF.

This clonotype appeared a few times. CDR3 sequence reads: CASTQGTSYEQYF. The DNA for the CDR3 is TGTGCCAGCACCCAAGGGACCTCCTACGAGCAGTACTTC. The J gene is TRBJ2-7, the V gene TRBV7-2; D possibly matches TRBD1 or TRBD2 (5 bases each). Germline-derived CDR1 and CDR2 are SGHTA and FQGNSA. Trimming shortened V by 7 bases and J by 0 bases, and 10 bases separated the two germline ends. The CDR3 is 13 amino acids.

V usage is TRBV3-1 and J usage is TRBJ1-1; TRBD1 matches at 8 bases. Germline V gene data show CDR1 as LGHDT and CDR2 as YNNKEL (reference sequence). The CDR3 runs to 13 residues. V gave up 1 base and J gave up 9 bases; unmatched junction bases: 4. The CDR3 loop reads CASSQVGDRKAFF. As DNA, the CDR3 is TGTGCCAGCAGCCAAGTGGGGGACAGGAAAGCTTTCTTT.

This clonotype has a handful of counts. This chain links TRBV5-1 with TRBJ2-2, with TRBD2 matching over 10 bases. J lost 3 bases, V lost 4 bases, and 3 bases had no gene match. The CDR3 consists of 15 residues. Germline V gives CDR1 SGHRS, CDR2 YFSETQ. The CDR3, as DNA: TGCGCCAGCAGCCGGACTAGCGGATACACCGGGGAGCTGTTTTTT. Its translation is CASSRTSGYTGELFF.

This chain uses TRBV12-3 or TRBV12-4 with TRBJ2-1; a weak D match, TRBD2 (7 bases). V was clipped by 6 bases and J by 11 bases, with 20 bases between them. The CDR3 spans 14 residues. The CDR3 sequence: CASSPQGGGQKQFF. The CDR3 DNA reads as TGTGCCAGCAGCCCGCAGGGAGGGGGGCAAAAGCAGTTCTTC.

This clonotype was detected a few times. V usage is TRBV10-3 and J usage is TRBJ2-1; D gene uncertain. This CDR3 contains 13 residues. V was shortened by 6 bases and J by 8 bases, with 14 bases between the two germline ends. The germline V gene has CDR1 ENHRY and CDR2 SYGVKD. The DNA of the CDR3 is TGTGCCATCAGAGGGATTTCTGGTGATGAGCAGTTCTTC. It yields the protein CAIRGISGDEQFF.

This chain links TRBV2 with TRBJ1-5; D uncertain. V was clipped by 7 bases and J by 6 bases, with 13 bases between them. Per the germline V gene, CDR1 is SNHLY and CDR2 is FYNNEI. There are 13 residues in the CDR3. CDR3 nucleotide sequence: TGTGCCAGCACCACAGTATCTGGTCAGCCCCAGCATTTT. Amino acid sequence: CASTTVSGQPQHF.

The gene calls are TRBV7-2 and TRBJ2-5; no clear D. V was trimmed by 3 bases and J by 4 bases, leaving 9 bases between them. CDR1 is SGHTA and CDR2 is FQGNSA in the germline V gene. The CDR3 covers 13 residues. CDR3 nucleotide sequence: TGTGCCAGCAGCTTCGTAACGGGAGAGACCCAGTACTTC. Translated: CASSFVTGETQYF.

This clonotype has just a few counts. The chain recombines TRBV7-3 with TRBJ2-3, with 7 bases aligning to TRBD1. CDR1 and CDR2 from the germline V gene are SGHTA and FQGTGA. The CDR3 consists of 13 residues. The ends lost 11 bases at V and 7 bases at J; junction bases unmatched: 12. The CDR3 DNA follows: TGTGCCCTCAGCTTAGACAGGGAGAATACGCAGTATTTT. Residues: CALSLDRENTQYF.

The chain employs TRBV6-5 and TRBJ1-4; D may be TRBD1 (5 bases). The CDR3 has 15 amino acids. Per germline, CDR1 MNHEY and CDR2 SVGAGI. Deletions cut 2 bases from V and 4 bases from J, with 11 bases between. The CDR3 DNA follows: TGTGCCAGCAGTTACAGGGGAATCGGTAATGAAAAACTGTTTTTT. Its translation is CASSYRGIGNEKLFF.

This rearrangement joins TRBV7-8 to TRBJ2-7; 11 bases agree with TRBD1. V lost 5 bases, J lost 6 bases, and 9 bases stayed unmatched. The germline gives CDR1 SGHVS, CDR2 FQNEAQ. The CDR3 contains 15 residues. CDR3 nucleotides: TGTGCCAGCAGCCGCCGGGACAGGGGGGTCTCCGAGCAGTACTTC. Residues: CASSRRDRGVSEQYF.

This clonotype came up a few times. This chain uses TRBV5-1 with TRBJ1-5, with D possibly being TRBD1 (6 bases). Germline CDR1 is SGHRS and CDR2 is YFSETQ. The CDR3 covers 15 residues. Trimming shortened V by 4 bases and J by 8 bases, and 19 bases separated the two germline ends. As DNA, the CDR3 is TGCGCCAGCAGCCAAACGGCGGGGGGCGGAGAGCCCCAGCATTTT. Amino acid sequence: CASSQTAGGGEPQHF.

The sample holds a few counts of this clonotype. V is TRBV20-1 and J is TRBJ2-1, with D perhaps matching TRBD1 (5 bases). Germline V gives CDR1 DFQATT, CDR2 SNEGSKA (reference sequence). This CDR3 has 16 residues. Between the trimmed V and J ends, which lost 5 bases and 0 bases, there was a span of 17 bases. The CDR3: CSADTQGAVSYNEQFF. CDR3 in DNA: TGCAGTGCTGACACCCAGGGTGCCGTCTCCTACAATGAGCAGTTCTTC.